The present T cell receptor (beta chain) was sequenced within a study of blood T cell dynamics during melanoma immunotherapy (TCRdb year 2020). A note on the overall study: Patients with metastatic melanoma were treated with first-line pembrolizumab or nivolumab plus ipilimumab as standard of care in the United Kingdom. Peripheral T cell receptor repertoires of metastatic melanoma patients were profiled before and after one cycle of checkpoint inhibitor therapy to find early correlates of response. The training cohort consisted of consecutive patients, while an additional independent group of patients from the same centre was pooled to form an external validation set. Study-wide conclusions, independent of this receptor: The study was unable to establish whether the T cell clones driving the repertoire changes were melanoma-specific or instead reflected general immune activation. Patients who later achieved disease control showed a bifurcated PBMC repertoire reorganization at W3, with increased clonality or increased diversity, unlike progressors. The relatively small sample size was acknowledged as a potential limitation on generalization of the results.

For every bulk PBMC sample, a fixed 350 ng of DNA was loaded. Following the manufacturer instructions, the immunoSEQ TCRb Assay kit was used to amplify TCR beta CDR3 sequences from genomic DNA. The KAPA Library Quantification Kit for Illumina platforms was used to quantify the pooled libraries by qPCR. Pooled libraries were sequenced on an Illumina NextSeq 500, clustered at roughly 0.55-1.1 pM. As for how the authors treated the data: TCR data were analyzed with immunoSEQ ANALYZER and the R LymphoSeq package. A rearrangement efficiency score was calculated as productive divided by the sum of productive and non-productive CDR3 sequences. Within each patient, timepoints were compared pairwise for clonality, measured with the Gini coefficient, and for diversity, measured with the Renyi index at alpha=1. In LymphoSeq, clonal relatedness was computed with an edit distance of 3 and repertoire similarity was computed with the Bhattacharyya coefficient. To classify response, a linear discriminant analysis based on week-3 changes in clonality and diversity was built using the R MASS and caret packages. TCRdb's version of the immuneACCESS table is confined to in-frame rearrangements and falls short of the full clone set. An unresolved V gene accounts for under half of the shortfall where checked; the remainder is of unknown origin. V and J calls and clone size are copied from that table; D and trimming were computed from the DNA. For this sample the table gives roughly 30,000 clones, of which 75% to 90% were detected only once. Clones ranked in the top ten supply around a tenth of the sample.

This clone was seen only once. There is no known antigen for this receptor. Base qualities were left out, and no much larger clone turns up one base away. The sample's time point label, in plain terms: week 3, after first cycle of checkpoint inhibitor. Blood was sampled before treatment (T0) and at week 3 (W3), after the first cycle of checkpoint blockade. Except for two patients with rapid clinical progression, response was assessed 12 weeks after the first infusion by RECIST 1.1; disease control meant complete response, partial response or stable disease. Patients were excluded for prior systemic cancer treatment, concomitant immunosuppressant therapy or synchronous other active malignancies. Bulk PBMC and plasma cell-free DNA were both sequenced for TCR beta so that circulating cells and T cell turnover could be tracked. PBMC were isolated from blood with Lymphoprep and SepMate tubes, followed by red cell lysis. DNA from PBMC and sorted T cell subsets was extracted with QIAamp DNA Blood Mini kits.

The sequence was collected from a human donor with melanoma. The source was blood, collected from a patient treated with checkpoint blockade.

In nucleotide form, the sequence is TGTGCCAGCTCACGGGGACAGAATCAGCCCCAGCATTTT. Its protein reads: CASSRGQNQPQHF. The rearrangement combines TRBV18 with TRBJ1-5; TRBD1 matches 7 bases in the middle. Compared with germline, V lacks 4 bases and J lacks 4 bases; bases without a gene match: 1. Per the germline V gene, KGHSH is the CDR1 and LQKENI is the CDR2. The CDR3, from cysteine to phenylalanine, totals 13 residues. The only DNA kept is the CDR3, 39 bases in frame from the first base.